The following is a TCR beta chain sequence with its context. This sample was taken from a study of blood T cell repertoires in COVID-19. Study context: From T cells, B-cell-depleted T cells, or PBMCs came the material, which was cDNA or gDNA.

The table came from immunoSEQ multiplex PCR; TCRdb's copy has only in-frame clones and leaves some out. The sample lists a few hundred thousand clones, 75% to 90% occurring once. This CDR3 comprises 12 residues. Trimming took off 4 bases at V and 2 bases at J, with 4 bases between the two ends. Germline V gene data show CDR1 as KGHDR and CDR2 as SFDVKD. The source material was peripheral blood. The sequence was collected from a woman aged 55-69 years with acute or convalescent COVID-19. The rearrangement links TRBV24-1 to TRBJ2-5; D gene uncertain. In nucleotides, the CDR3 is TGTGCCACCAGTGAGTCTCAAGAGACCCAGTACTTC. Translated: CATSESQETQYF.